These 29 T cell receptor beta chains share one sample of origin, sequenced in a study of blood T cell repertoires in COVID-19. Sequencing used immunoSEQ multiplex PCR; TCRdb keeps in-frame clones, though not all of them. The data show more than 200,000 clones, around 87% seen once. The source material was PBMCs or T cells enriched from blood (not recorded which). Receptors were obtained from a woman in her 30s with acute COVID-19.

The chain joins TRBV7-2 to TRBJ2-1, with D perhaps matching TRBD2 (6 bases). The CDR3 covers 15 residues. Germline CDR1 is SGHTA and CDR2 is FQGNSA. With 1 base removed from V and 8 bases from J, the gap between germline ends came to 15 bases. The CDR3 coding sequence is TGTGCCAGCAGCTTAGTTGGCGGGGTTGTCTATGAGCAGTTCTTC. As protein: CASSLVGGVVYEQFF.

This CDR3 reads CASSLARVDRRRESNEKLFF. DNA for the CDR3: TGTGCCAGCAGCTTAGCGAGGGTGGACAGGAGAAGGGAATCTAATGAAAAACTGTTTTTT. This chain joins TRBV7-2 and TRBJ1-4; 7 bases are shared with TRBD1. Germline CDR1 and CDR2: SGHTA and FQGNSA. V was clipped by 0 bases and J by 3 bases; unmatched bases: 16. The CDR3 spans 20 residues.

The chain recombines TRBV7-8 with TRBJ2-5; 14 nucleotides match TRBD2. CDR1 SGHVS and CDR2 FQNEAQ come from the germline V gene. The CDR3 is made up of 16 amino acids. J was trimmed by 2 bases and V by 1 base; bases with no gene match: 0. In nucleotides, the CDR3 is TGTGCCAGCAGCTTAGGACTAGCGGGAGGGCAAGAGACCCAGTACTTC. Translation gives CASSLGLAGGQETQYF.

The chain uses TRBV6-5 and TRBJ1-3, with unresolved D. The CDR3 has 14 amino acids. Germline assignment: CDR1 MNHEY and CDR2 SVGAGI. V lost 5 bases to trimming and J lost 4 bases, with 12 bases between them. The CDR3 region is CASSLRGRGNTIYF. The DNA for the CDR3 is TGTGCCAGCAGTCTTCGCGGCAGAGGAAACACCATATATTTT.

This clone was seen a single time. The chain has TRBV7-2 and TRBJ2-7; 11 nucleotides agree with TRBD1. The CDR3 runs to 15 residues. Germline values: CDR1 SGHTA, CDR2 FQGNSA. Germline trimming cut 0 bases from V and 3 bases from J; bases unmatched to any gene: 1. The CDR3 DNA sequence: TGTGCCAGCAGCTTAGCGGACAGGGGGCTCTACGAGCAGTACTTC. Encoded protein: CASSLADRGLYEQYF.

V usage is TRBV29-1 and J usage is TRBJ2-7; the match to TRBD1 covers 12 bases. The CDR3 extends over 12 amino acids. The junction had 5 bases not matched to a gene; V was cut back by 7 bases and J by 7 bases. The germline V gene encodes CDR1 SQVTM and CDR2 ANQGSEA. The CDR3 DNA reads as TGCAGCGGAAGGGACAGGGGGCGGGAGCAGTACTTC. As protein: CSGRDRGREQYF.

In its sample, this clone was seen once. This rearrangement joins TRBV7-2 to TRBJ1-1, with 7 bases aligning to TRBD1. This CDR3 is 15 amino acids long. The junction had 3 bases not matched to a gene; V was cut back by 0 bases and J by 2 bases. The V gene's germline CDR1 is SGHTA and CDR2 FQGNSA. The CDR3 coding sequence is TGTGCCAGCAGCTTAGCGACAGGGATTAACACTGAAGCTTTCTTT. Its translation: CASSLATGINTEAFF.

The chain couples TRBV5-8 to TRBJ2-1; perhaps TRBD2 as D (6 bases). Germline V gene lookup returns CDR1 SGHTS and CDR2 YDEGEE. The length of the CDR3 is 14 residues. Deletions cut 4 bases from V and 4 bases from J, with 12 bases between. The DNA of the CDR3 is TGTGCCAGCAGCCCACGGGAGTCATACAATGAGCAGTTCTTC. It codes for CASSPRESYNEQFF.

The DNA for the CDR3 is TGTGCCAGCAGCTTAGCGGGGGGAAAAAAAAACATTCAGTACTTC. Amino acid sequence: CASSLAGGKKNIQYF. The chain links TRBV5-4 to TRBJ2-4, with 9 bases that match TRBD2. This CDR3 spans 15 amino acids. J was trimmed by 4 bases and V by 2 bases; bases with no gene match: 4. The germline CDR1 and CDR2 sequences are SGHNT and YYREEE (reference sequence). Together with reference TRBV5-4 and TRBJ2-4, the CDR3 gives the full variable domain: ETGVTQSPTHLIKTRGQQVTLRCSSQSGHNTVSWYQQALGQGPQFIFQYYREEENGRGNFPPRFSGLQFPNYSSELNVNALELDDSALYLCASSLAGGKKNIQYFGAGTRLSVL.

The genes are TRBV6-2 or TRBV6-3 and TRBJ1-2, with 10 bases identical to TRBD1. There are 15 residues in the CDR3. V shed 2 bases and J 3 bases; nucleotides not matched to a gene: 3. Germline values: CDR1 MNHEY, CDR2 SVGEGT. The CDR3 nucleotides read TGTGCCAGCAGTTACCCAGGGACAGGGGACTATGGCTACACCTTC. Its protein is CASSYPGTGDYGYTF.

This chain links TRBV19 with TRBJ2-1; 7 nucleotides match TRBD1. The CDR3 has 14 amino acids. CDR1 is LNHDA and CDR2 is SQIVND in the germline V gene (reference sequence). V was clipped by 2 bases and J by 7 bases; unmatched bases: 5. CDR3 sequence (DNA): TGTGCCAGTAGTATACAGACAGGGACGAATGAGCAGTTCTTC. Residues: CASSIQTGTNEQFF.

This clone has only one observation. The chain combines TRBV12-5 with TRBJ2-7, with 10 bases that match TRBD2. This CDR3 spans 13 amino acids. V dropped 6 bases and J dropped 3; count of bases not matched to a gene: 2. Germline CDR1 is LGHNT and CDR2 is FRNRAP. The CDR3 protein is CASGPSGGYEQYF. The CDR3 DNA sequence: TGTGCTAGTGGCCCTAGCGGGGGCTACGAGCAGTACTTC. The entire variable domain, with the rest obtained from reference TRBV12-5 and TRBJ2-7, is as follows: DARVTQTPRHKVTEMGQEVTMRCQPILGHNTVFWYRQTMMQGLELLAYFRNRAPLDDSGMPKDRFSAEMPDATLATLKIQPSEPRDSAVYFCASGPSGGYEQYFGPGTRLTVT.

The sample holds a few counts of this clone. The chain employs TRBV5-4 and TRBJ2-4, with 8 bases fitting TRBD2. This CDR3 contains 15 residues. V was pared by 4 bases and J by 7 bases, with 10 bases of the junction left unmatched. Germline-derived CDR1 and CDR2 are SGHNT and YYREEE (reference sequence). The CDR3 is CASSPKREMSNIQYF. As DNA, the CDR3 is TGTGCCAGCAGCCCGAAGCGGGAGATGTCGAACATTCAGTACTTC. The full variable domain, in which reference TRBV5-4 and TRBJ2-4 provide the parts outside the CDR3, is ETGVTQSPTHLIKTRGQQVTLRCSSQSGHNTVSWYQQALGQGPQFIFQYYREEENGRGNFPPRFSGLQFPNYSSELNVNALELDDSALYLCASSPKREMSNIQYFGAGTRLSVL.

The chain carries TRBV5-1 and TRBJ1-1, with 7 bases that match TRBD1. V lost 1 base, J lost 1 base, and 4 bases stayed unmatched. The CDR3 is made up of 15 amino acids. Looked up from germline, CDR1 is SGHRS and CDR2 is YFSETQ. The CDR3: CASSLYNRGNTEAFF. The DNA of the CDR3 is TGCGCCAGCAGCTTGTATAACAGGGGGAACACTGAAGCTTTCTTT.

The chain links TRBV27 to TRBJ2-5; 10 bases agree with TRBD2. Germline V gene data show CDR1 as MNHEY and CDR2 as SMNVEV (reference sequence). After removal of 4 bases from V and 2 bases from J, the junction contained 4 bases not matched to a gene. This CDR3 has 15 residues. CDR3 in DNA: TGTGCCAGCAGTTCCCTAGCGGGGGTACAAGAGACCCAGTACTTC. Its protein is CASSSLAGVQETQYF.

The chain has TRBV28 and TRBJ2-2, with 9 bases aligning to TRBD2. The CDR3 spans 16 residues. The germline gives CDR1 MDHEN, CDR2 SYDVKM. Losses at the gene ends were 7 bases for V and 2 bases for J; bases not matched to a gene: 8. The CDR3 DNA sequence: TGTGCCAGCACTAAAGCGGGGGGCCTCAACACCGGGGAGCTGTTTTTT. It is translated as CASTKAGGLNTGELFF. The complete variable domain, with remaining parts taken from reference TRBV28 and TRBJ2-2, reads DVKVTQSSRYLVKRTGEKVFLECVQDMDHENMFWYRQDPGLGLRLIYFSYDVKMKEKGDIPEGYSVSREKKERFSLILESASTNQTSMYLCASTKAGGLNTGELFFGEGSRLTVL.

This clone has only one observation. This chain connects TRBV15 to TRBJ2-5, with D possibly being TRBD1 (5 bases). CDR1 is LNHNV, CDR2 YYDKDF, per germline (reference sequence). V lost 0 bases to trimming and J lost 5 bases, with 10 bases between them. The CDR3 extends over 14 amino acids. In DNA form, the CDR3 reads TGTGCCACCAGCAGAGATAGGGGATGGGAGACCCAGTACTTC. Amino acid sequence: CATSRDRGWETQYF.

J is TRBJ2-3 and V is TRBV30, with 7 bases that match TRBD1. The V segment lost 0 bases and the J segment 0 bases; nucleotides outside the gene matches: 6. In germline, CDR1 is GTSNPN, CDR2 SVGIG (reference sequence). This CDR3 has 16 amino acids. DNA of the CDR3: TGTGCCTGGAGTGTATCAGACAGGGCTAGCACAGATACGCAGTATTTT. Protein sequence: CAWSVSDRASTDTQYF. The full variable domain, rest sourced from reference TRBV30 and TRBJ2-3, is SQTIHQWPATLVQPVGSPLSLECTVEGTSNPNLYWYRQAAGRGLQLLFYSVGIGQISSEVPQNLSASRPQDRQFILSSKKLLLSDSGFYLCAWSVSDRASTDTQYFGPGTRLTVL.

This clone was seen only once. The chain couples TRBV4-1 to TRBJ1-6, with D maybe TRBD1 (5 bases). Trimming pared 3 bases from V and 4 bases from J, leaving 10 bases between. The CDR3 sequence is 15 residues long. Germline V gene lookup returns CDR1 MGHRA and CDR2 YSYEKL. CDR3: CASSQVGGYNSPLHF. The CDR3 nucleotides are TGCGCCAGCAGCCAGGTTGGGGGGTATAATTCACCCCTCCACTTT.

CDR3 coding DNA: TGTGCCAGCAGTGTGACGGGCTCCTACGAGCAGTACTTC. This gives the protein CASSVTGSYEQYF. The chain couples TRBV7-2 to TRBJ2-7; D gene ambiguous. CDR1 and CDR2 (germline): SGHTA, FQGNSA. The ends were cut back, 6 bases at V and 0 bases at J, with 9 bases in the middle. This CDR3 has 13 amino acids. The whole variable domain, filled in from reference TRBV7-2 and TRBJ2-7, reads GAGVSQSPSNKVTEKGKDVELRCDPISGHTALYWYRQSLGQGLEFLIYFQGNSAPDKSGLPSDRFSAERTGGSVSTLTIQRTQQEDSAVYLCASSVTGSYEQYFGPGTRLTVT.

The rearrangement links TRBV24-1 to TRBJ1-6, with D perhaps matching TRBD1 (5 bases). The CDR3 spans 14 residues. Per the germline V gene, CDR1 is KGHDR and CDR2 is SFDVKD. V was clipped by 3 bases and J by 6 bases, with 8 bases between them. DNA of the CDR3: TGTGCCACCAGTGATGGGGCAGCTAATTCACCCCTCCACTTT. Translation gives CATSDGAANSPLHF.

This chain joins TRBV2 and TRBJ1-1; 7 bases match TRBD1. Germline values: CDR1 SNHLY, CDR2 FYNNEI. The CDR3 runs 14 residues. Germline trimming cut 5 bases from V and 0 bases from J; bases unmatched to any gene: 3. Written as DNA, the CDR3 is TGTGCCAGCAGTCTACAGGGGTTGAACACTGAAGCTTTCTTT. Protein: CASSLQGLNTEAFF.

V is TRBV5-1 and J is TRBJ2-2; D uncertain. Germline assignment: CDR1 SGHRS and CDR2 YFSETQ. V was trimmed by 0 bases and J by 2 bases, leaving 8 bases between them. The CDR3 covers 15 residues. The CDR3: CASSLVTLNTGELFF. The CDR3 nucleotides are TGCGCCAGCAGCTTGGTAACACTAAACACCGGGGAGCTGTTTTTT.

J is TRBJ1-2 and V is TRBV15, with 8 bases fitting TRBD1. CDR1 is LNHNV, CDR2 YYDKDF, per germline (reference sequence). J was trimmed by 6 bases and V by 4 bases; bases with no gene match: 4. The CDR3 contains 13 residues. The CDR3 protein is CATSTRTGHGYTF. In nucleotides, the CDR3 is TGTGCCACCAGCACCCGGACAGGGCATGGCTACACCTTC.

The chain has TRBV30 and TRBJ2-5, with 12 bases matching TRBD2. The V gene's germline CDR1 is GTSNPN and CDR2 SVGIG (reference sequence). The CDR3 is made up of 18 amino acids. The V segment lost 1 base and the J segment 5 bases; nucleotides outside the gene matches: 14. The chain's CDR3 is CAWSEAWASGGARETQYF. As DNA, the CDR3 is TGTGCCTGGAGTGAGGCGTGGGCTAGCGGGGGGGCCCGGGAGACCCAGTACTTC.

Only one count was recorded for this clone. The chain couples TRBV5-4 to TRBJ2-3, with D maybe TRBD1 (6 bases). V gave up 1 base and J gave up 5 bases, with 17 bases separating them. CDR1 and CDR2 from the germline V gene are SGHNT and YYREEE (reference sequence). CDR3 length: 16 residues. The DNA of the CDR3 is TGTGCCAGCAGCTTGTTGGGCAGGGGTCCGGAAGATACGCAGTATTTT. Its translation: CASSLLGRGPEDTQYF. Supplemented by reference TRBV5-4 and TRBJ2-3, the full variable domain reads ETGVTQSPTHLIKTRGQQVTLRCSSQSGHNTVSWYQQALGQGPQFIFQYYREEENGRGNFPPRFSGLQFPNYSSELNVNALELDDSALYLCASSLLGRGPEDTQYFGPGTRLTVL.

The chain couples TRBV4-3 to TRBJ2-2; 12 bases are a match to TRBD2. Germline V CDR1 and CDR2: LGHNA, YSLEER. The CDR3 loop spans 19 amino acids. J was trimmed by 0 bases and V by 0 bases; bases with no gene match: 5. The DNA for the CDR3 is TGCGCCAGCAGCCAAGATTTGACTAGCGGGAGCCCGAACACCGGGGAGCTGTTTTTT. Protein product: CASSQDLTSGSPNTGELFF.

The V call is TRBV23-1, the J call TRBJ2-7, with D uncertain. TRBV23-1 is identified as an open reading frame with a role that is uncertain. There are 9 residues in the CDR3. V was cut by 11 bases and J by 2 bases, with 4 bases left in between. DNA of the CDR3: TGCGCCCTAGCCTACGAGCAGTACTTC. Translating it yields CALAYEQYF.

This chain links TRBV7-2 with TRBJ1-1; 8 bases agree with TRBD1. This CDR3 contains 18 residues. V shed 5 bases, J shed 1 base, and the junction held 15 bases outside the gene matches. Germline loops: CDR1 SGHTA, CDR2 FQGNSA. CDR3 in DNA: TGTGCCAGCAGCGGCACCCTTCAGGGGGCGCAGCCGAACACTGAAGCTTTCTTT. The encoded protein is CASSGTLQGAQPNTEAFF.